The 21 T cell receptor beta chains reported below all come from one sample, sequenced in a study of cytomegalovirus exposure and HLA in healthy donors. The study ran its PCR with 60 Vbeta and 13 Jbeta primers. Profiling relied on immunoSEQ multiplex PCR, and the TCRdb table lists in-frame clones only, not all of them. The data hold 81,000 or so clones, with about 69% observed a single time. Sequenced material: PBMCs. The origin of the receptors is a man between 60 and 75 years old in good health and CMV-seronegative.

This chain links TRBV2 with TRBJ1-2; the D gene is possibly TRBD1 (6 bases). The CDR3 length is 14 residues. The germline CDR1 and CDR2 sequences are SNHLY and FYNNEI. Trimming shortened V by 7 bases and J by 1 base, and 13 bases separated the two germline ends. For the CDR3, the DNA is TGTGCCAGCATGGGGGCCAGGATTAACTATGGCTACACCTTC. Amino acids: CASMGARINYGYTF.

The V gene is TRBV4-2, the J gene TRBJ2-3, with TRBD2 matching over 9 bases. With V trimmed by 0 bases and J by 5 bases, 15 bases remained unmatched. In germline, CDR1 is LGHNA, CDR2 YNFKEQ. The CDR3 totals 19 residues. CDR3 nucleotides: TGTGCCAGCAGCCAAGATGGGAATAGCGGGGGATCCCGAGTAGATACGCAGTATTTT. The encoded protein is CASSQDGNSGGSRVDTQYF.

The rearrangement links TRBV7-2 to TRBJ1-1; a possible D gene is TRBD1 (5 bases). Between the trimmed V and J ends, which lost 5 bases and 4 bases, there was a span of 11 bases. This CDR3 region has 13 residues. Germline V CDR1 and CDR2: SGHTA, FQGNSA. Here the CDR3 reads CASSPTGATEAFF. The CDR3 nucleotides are TGTGCCAGCAGCCCAACAGGAGCCACTGAAGCTTTCTTT.

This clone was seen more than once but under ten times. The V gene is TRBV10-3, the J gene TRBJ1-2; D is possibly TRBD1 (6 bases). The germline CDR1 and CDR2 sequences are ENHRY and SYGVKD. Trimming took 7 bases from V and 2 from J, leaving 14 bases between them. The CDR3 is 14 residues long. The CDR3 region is CAITDKGENYGYTF. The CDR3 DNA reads TGTGCCATCACCGACAAGGGGGAGAACTATGGCTACACCTTC.

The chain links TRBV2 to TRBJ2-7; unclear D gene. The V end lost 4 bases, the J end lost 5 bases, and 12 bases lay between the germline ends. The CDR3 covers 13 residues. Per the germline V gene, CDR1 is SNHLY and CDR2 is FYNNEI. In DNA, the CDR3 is TGTGCCAGCAGTGCGCGGCACTCTAACGAGCAGTACTTC. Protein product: CASSARHSNEQYF.

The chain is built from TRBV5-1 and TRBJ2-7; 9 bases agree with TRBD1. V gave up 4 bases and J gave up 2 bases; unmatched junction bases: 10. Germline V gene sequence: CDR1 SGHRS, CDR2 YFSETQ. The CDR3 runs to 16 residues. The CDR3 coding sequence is TGCGCCAGCAGCGCGTCAACAGGGGGCCGGACCTACGAGCAGTACTTC. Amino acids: CASSASTGGRTYEQYF.

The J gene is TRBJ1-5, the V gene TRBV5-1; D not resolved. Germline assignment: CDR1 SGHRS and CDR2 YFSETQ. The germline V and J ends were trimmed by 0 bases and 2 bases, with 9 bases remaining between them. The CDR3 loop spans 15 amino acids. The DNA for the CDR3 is TGCGCCAGCAGCTTGGGAGGGTCGGGCAATCAGCCCCAGCATTTT. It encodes CASSLGGSGNQPQHF.

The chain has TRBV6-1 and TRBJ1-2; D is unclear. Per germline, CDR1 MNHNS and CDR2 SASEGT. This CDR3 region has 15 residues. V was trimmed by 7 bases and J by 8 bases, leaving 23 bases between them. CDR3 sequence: CASTPLAVQVFGYTF. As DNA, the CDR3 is TGTGCCAGCACCCCCCTCGCCGTTCAGGTGTTCGGCTACACCTTC.

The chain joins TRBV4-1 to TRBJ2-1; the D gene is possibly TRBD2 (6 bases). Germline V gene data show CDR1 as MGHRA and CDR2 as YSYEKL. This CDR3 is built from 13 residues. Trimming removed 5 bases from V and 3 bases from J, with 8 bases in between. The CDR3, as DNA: TGCGCCAGCAGCGGGGGAGGCTACAATGAGCAGTTCTTC. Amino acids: CASSGGGYNEQFF.

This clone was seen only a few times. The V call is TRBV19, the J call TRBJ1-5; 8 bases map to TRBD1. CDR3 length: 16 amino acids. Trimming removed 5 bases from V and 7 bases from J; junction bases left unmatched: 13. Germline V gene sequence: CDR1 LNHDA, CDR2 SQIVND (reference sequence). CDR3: CASSLGGGQAGQPQHF. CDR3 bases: TGTGCCAGTAGTCTTGGTGGGGGACAGGCTGGGCAGCCCCAGCATTTT. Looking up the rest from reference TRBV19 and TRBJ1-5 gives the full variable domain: DGGITQSPKYLFRKEGQNVTLSCEQNLNHDAMYWYRQDPGQGLRLIYYSQIVNDFQKGDIAEGYSVSREKKESFPLTVTSAQKNPTAFYLCASSLGGGQAGQPQHFGDGTRLSIL.

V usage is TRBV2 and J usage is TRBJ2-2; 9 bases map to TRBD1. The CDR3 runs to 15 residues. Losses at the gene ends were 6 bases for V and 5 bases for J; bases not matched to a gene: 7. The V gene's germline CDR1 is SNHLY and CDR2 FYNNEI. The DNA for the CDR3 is TGTGCCAGCAGACGGACAGGGGATAAGACCGGGGAGCTGTTTTTT. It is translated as CASRRTGDKTGELFF.

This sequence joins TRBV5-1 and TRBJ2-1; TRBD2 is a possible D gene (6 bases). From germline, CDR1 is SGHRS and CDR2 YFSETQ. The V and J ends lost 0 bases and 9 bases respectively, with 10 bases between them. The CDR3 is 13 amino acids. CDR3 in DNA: TGCGCCAGCAGCTTGGCACTAGCAGGTGAGCAGTTCTTC. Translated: CASSLALAGEQFF. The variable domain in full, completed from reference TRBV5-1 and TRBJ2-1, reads KAGVTQTPRYLIKTRGQQVTLSCSPISGHRSVSWYQQTPGQGLQFLFEYFSETQRNKGNFPGRFSGRQFSNSRSEMNVSTLELGDSALYLCASSLALAGEQFFGPGTRLTVL.

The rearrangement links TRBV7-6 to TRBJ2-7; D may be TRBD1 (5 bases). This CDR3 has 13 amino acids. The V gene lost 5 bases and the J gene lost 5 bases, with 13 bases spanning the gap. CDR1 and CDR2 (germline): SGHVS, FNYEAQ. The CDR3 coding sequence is TGTGCCAGCAGCAAGTGGGGCAGGGACGAGCAGTACTTC. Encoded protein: CASSKWGRDEQYF.

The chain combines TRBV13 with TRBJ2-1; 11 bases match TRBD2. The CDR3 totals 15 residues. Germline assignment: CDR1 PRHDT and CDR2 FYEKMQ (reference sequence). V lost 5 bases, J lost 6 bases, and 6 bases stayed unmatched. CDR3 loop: CASSVSGGAFNEQFF. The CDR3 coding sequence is TGTGCCAGCAGCGTTAGCGGGGGGGCCTTCAATGAGCAGTTCTTC.

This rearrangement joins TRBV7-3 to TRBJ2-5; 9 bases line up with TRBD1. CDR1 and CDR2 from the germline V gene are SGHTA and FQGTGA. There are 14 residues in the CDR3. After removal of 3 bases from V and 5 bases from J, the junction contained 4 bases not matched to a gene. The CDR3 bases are TGTGCCAGCAGCTTGGGACAGGGCGACGAGACCCAGTACTTC. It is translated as CASSLGQGDETQYF.

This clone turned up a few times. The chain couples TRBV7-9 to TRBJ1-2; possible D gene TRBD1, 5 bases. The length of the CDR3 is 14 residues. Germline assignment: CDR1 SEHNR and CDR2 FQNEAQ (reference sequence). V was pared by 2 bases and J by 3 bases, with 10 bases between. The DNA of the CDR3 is TGTGCCAGCAGCTTAATGGGGGGTGACTATGGCTACACCTTC. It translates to CASSLMGGDYGYTF.

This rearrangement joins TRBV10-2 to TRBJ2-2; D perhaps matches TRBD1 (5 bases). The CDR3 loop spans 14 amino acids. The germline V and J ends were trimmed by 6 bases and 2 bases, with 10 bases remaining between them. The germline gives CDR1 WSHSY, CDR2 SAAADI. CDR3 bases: TGCGCCAGCAGAGGGGCAGTTAACACCGGGGAGCTGTTTTTT. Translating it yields CASRGAVNTGELFF.

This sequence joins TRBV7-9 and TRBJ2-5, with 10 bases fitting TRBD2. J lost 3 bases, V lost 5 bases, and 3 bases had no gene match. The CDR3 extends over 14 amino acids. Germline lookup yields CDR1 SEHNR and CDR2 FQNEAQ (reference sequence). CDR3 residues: CASSLLAGEETQYF. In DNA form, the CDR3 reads TGTGCCAGCAGCCTTCTAGCGGGAGAAGAGACCCAGTACTTC.

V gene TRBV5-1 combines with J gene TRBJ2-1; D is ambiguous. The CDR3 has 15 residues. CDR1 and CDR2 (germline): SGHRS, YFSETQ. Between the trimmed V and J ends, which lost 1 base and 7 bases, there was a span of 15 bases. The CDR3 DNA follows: TGCGCCAGCAGCTTGTATATTCCGTTGGCAAATGAGCAGTTCTTC. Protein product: CASSLYIPLANEQFF.

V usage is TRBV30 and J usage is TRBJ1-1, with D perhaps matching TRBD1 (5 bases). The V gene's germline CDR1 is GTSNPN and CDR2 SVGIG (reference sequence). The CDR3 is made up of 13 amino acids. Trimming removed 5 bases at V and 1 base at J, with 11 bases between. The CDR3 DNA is TGTGCCTGGGGACACGGGGGGAACACTGAAGCTTTCTTT. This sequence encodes CAWGHGGNTEAFF.

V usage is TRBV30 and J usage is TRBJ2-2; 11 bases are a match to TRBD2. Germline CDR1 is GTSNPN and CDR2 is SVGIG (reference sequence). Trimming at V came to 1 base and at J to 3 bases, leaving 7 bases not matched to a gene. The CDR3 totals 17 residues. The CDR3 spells CAWSGIAGGPHTGELFF. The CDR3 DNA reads TGTGCCTGGAGTGGCATAGCGGGGGGGCCACACACCGGGGAGCTGTTTTTT.